This section outlines one T cell receptor (beta chain) sequence together with its context. MiXCR, run by TCRdb on the PCR reads, gives a single entry per CDR3 protein. The sample includes 9,500 or so distinct CDR3 sequences, roughly three fifths seen only once; the top ten take 39%. The record originates from a study of tumor-infiltrating lymphocytes in oesophageal squamous cell carcinoma. The CDR3 has 15 residues. CDR1 and CDR2 (germline): SNHLY, FYNNEI. The chain is built from TRBV2 and TRBJ2-7, with 7 bases lining up with TRBD1. The assigned J gene may be wrong: the sequence end matches TRBJ2-1 better. Input material: esophageal tumor tissue. This TCR derives from a female donor with esophageal squamous cell carcinoma. The CDR3 loop reads CASTQDEGAGYEQFF. The CDR3 coding sequence is TGTGCCAGCACCCAGGACGAGGGGGCGGGCTACGAGCAGTTCTTC.